Below, 25 T cell receptor beta chains from the same sample are listed, as sequenced in a study of blood T cell repertoires in COVID-19. Method: immunoSEQ multiplex PCR; TCRdb's copy keeps in-frame clones and lacks some. The table lists over 65,000 clones, roughly 85% of them singletons. The specimen was peripheral blood. The receptors shown here come from a man in his forties or fifties with active or convalescent COVID-19.

The chain is built from TRBV28 and TRBJ2-5; 9 positions agree with TRBD1. This CDR3 is 14 amino acids long. V was pared by 0 bases and J by 4 bases, with 0 bases of the junction left unmatched. In germline, CDR1 is MDHEN, CDR2 SYDVKM. The CDR3 bases are TGTGCCAGCAGTTTATGGGACAGGGGAGAGACCCAGTACTTC. It is translated as CASSLWDRGETQYF. The whole variable domain, remainder taken from reference TRBV28 and TRBJ2-5, is DVKVTQSSRYLVKRTGEKVFLECVQDMDHENMFWYRQDPGLGLRLIYFSYDVKMKEKGDIPEGYSVSREKKERFSLILESASTNQTSMYLCASSLWDRGETQYFGPGTRLLVL.

The J gene is TRBJ2-1, the V gene TRBV25-1, with D tentatively TRBD1 (6 bases). Per germline, CDR1 MGHDK and CDR2 SYGVNS. This CDR3 is 13 amino acids long. V was cut by 2 bases and J by 10 bases, with 12 bases left in between. CDR3 DNA: TGTGCCAGCAGTGAAGCGGGTGGACAGGAGCAGTTCTTC. It encodes CASSEAGGQEQFF.

The chain carries TRBV6-2 or TRBV6-3 and TRBJ1-2; D ambiguous. The germline CDR1 and CDR2 sequences are MNHEY and SVGEGT. The CDR3 runs to 14 residues. Trimming pared 0 bases from V and 4 bases from J, leaving 9 bases between. The CDR3 reads CASSYSELVYGYTF. CDR3 nucleotide sequence: TGTGCCAGCAGTTACTCCGAGCTCGTCTATGGCTACACCTTC.

The J gene is TRBJ2-1, the V gene TRBV27, with TRBD1 matching over 7 bases. The CDR3 loop spans 17 amino acids. V gave up 0 bases and J gave up 1 base; unmatched junction bases: 6. Germline V CDR1 and CDR2: MNHEY, SMNVEV (reference sequence). The DNA of the CDR3 is TGTGCCAGCAGTTTATCCACAGGGGTGATGTCCTACAATGAGCAGTTCTTC. Its translation: CASSLSTGVMSYNEQFF.

This clone was observed once. The V gene is TRBV9, the J gene TRBJ2-7, with D possibly matching TRBD2 (6 bases). The CDR3 runs to 16 residues. V lost 0 bases and J 0 bases, leaving 13 bases between the germline ends. Germline V gene sequence: CDR1 SGDLS, CDR2 YYNGEE. The CDR3, as DNA: TGTGCCAGCAGCGTAGGGGTGGGGGGAAGCTCCTACGAGCAGTACTTC. This gives the protein CASSVGVGGSSYEQYF.

This clone was counted a few times. The J gene is TRBJ2-3, the V gene TRBV29-1; possibly TRBD2 for D (6 bases). Per germline, CDR1 SQVTM and CDR2 ANQGSEA. The CDR3 is made up of 13 amino acids. Trimming took 7 bases from V and 3 from J, leaving 14 bases between them. DNA for the CDR3: TGCAGCGGTCGGGAGAGTGGGACAGATACGCAGTATTTT. This encodes CSGRESGTDTQYF.

The chain carries TRBV30 and TRBJ2-1; D is possibly TRBD1 (5 bases). The CDR3 spans 17 residues. Trimming removed 0 bases at V and 0 bases at J, with 15 bases between. Germline V lookup: CDR1 GTSNPN, CDR2 SVGIG (reference sequence). In nucleotides, the CDR3 is TGTGCCTGGAGTGTAGGGCAAACAGGAAGCTCCTACAATGAGCAGTTCTTC. Translating it yields CAWSVGQTGSSYNEQFF.

The chain couples TRBV19 to TRBJ2-2; D gene unclear. Trimming removed 5 bases at V and 0 bases at J, with 10 bases between. Germline lookup yields CDR1 LNHDA and CDR2 SQIVND (reference sequence). This CDR3 is 15 amino acids long. The CDR3 is CASSPQTSNTGELFF. The DNA for the CDR3 is TGTGCCAGTAGTCCACAGACGTCGAACACCGGGGAGCTGTTTTTT.

The chain employs TRBV18 and TRBJ2-3; D is unresolved. The germline V and J ends were trimmed by 0 bases and 0 bases, with 10 bases remaining between them. The germline gives CDR1 KGHSH, CDR2 LQKENI. There are 16 residues in the CDR3. CDR3 sequence reads: CASSPPEITSTDTQYF. The CDR3 nucleotides are TGTGCCAGCTCACCACCGGAGATAACTAGCACAGATACGCAGTATTTT.

The chain has TRBV4-3 and TRBJ1-2, with a possible D match to TRBD1 (6 bases). V lost 0 bases to trimming and J lost 7 bases, with 18 bases between them. Per germline, CDR1 LGHNA and CDR2 YSLEER. CDR3 size: 16 residues. Here the CDR3 DNA reads TGCGCCAGCAGCCAAGATCGTGACAAAACCAGGGGTGGCTACACCTTC. This translates into CASSQDRDKTRGGYTF.

The rearrangement links TRBV6-2 or TRBV6-3 to TRBJ2-3; D gene uncertain. The CDR3 runs 12 residues. Trimming stripped 3 bases from V and 4 bases from J, with 5 bases between. Per germline, CDR1 MNHEY and CDR2 SVGEGT. The CDR3 spells CASSYRADTQYF. CDR3 sequence (DNA): TGTGCCAGCAGTTATCGGGCAGATACGCAGTATTTT.

This clone was recorded a few times. The chain combines TRBV6-6 with TRBJ1-1, with D possibly TRBD1 on 5 matching bases. Deletions cut 5 bases from V and 4 bases from J, with 14 bases between. CDR1 is MNHNY and CDR2 is SVGAGI in the germline V gene (reference sequence). The CDR3 totals 14 residues. The CDR3, as DNA: TGTGCCAGCAGTCCCTGGGGGGTGGTCACTGAAGCTTTCTTT. Amino acids: CASSPWGVVTEAFF.

The chain recombines TRBV9 with TRBJ1-3; maybe TRBD1 (6 bases). Trimming pared 0 bases from V and 7 bases from J, leaving 11 bases between. Germline V gene data show CDR1 as SGDLS and CDR2 as YYNGEE. CDR3 size: 14 residues. The CDR3 sequence is CASSVDRVANTIYF. The CDR3 nucleotides are TGTGCCAGCAGCGTAGACAGGGTAGCGAACACCATATATTTT.

The rearrangement joins TRBV21-1 to TRBJ2-2; the table's D call TRBD2 went unverified against the DNA. TRBV21-1 is a pseudogene segment. This CDR3 is built from 19 residues. The CDR3 nucleotides are TGTGCCAGCAGCAAAAACCGGGGGTCGTGGGGGAGGATCACCGGGGAGCTGTTTTTT. As protein: CASSKNRGSWGRITGELFF.

The rearrangement uses TRBV6-5 and TRBJ2-1; 9 bases line up with TRBD2. CDR1 is MNHEY, CDR2 SVGAGI, per germline. The CDR3 extends over 15 amino acids. V shed 0 bases, J shed 7 bases, and the junction held 4 bases outside the gene matches. The DNA of the CDR3 is TGTGCCAGCAGTTACTCGGCGGGGGGGCGTAATGAGCAGTTCTTC. It codes for CASSYSAGGRNEQFF.

This chain uses TRBV10-3 with TRBJ1-3; TRBD1 might be the D (5 bases). From germline, CDR1 is ENHRY and CDR2 SYGVKD. The CDR3 runs 16 residues. Trimming removed 0 bases from V and 4 bases from J, with 13 bases in between. CDR3 loop: CAISESRDSGGNTIYF. CDR3 nucleotide sequence: TGTGCCATCAGTGAGTCCAGGGATTCAGGAGGAAACACCATATATTTT.

V is TRBV3-1 (or the pseudogene TRBV3-2) and J is TRBJ2-1; 10 bases are shared with TRBD2. Looked up from germline, CDR1 is LGHDT and CDR2 is YNNKEL (reference sequence). Germline trimming cut 0 bases from V and 9 bases from J; bases unmatched to any gene: 11. The CDR3 is made up of 17 amino acids. The chain's CDR3 is CASSQDYSGRSESEQFF. CDR3 nucleotides: TGTGCCAGCAGCCAAGATTATAGCGGGAGGTCCGAAAGTGAGCAGTTCTTC.

This chain links TRBV11-2 with TRBJ2-1; 7 bases line up with TRBD2. This CDR3 contains 15 residues. Germline loops: CDR1 SGHAT, CDR2 FQNNGV. Losses at the gene ends were 5 bases for V and 4 bases for J; bases not matched to a gene: 8. The CDR3: CASSPRLASYNEQFF. As DNA, the CDR3 is TGTGCCAGCAGCCCCAGACTAGCATCTTACAATGAGCAGTTCTTC.

The chain joins TRBV29-1 to TRBJ1-4; TRBD1 matches at 8 bases. This CDR3 comprises 13 residues. V was pared by 7 bases and J by 6 bases, with 7 bases of the junction left unmatched. Germline CDR1 and CDR2: SQVTM and ANQGSEA. CDR3 sequence (DNA): TGCAGCGCACCCGGGACAGGTGATGAAAAACTGTTTTTT. It is translated as CSAPGTGDEKLFF.

In its sample, this clone was seen once. The V call is TRBV19, the J call TRBJ1-1, with D unclear. Trimming left V 6 bases short and J 6 bases short, with 14 bases between. The CDR3 covers 13 residues. CDR1 LNHDA and CDR2 SQIVND come from the germline V gene (reference sequence). The chain's CDR3 is CASSFPDSAEAFF. CDR3 in DNA: TGTGCCAGTAGCTTCCCTGATTCGGCTGAAGCTTTCTTT.

The chain couples TRBV28 to TRBJ2-5; 7 bases align to TRBD1. V gave up 7 bases and J gave up 7 bases; unmatched junction bases: 12. The CDR3 totals 14 residues. CDR1 is MDHEN, CDR2 SYDVKM, per germline. The CDR3 loop reads CASTVPTGVGTQYF. Here the CDR3 DNA reads TGTGCCAGCACCGTGCCCACAGGGGTTGGGACCCAGTACTTC.

CDR3 in amino acids: CASSFPSGDTEAFF. DNA of the CDR3: TGTGCCAGCAGTTTTCCGTCGGGGGACACTGAAGCTTTCTTT. The chain has TRBV11-2 and TRBJ1-1; a weak D match, TRBD1 (5 bases). The CDR3 is made up of 14 amino acids. V lost 6 bases and J 3 bases, leaving 14 bases between the germline ends. Germline CDR1 and CDR2: SGHAT and FQNNGV. The full variable domain, in which reference TRBV11-2 and TRBJ1-1 provide the parts outside the CDR3, is EAGVAQSPRYKIIEKRQSVAFWCNPISGHATLYWYQQILGQGPKLLIQFQNNGVVDDSQLPKDRFSAERLKGVDSTLKIQPAKLEDSAVYLCASSFPSGDTEAFFGQGTRLTVV.

In DNA, the CDR3 is TGTGCCAGCAGTTTTCCGTTCGACTTTAATGAAAAACTGTTTTTT. Amino acid sequence: CASSFPFDFNEKLFF. This chain joins TRBV27 and TRBJ1-4, with D hard to call. The germline V gene encodes CDR1 MNHEY and CDR2 SMNVEV (reference sequence). The CDR3 is made up of 15 amino acids. V lost 3 bases to trimming and J lost 4 bases, with 12 bases between them. The full variable domain, its missing parts supplied by reference TRBV27 and TRBJ1-4, is EAQVTQNPRYLITVTGKKLTVTCSQNMNHEYMSWYRQDPGLGLRQIYYSMNVEVTDKGDVPEGYKVSRKEKRNFPLILESPSPNQTSLYFCASSFPFDFNEKLFFGSGTQLSVL.

The chain carries TRBV20-1 and TRBJ2-3; 9 nucleotides line up with TRBD2. Germline assignment: CDR1 DFQATT and CDR2 SNEGSKA (reference sequence). The CDR3 runs 15 residues. V dropped 3 bases and J dropped 2; count of bases not matched to a gene: 6. CDR3 loop: CSASFPSGVTDTQYF. The CDR3 DNA follows: TGCAGTGCTAGTTTTCCTAGCGGGGTCACAGATACGCAGTATTTT.

The chain has TRBV11-3 and TRBJ2-2, with 8 bases lining up with TRBD1. The CDR3 runs 16 residues. Germline CDR1 SGHNT, CDR2 YENEEA. After removal of 5 bases from V and 4 bases from J, the junction contained 9 bases not matched to a gene. Written as DNA, the CDR3 is TGTGCCAGCAGCAACCCCGGACAGGGCGGCACCGGGGAGCTGTTTTTT. Protein: CASSNPGQGGTGELFF.